This T cell receptor (beta chain) was obtained from a study of cytomegalovirus exposure and HLA in healthy donors. Sequenced by immunoSEQ multiplex PCR; TCRdb stores in-frame clones only, minus some. The sample records tens of thousands of clones, around nine tenths being singletons. Findings and limits, study-wide: The authors listed about 170 TCR beta chains as cytomegalovirus-associated. Confirmation was obtained in vitro that a few CMV-associated chains are specific for CMV antigens.

Details on this clone: Its antigen is unknown.

An approximately 120-subject validation cohort, separate from the roughly 670-subject first cohort, supplied the donors. The sequence was collected from a man aged 18 to 30 in good health and CMV-seronegative. Sequencing was performed on PBMCs.

Here the CDR3 reads CASSPGTGPYQETQYF. CDR3 DNA sequence: TGTGCCAGCAGTCCCGGGACAGGGCCCTACCAAGAGACCCAGTACTTC. J is TRBJ2-5 and V is TRBV6-9, with 9 bases that match TRBD1. Germline-derived CDR1 and CDR2 are MNHGY and SVAAGI. This CDR3 spans 16 amino acids. V trimming: 5 bases; J trimming: 0 bases; junction bases outside the gene matches: 7.